This T cell receptor beta chain was observed in a study of PD-L1 blockade in urothelial cancer. About the study: T cells numbered a median of around 150,000 in the blood samples.

Libraries were prepared by immunoSEQ multiplex PCR; TCRdb keeps only in-frame clonotypes and omits some of them. The sample records roughly 60,000 clones, approximately 80% being singletons. The V end lost 3 bases, the J end lost 8 bases, and 13 bases lay between the germline ends. Germline V gene sequence: CDR1 KGHSH, CDR2 LQKENI. This CDR3 is 14 amino acids long. Sequencing used PBMCs, obtained around atezolizumab (anti-PD-L1) treatment. The V and J genes are TRBV18 and TRBJ1-4, with a tentative D call TRBD1 (5 bases). This TCR derives from a man between 65 and 85 years old with urothelial cancer. Here the CDR3 DNA reads TGTGCCAGCTCACCGGAAGGGGTTCGGGAAAAACTGTTTTTT. It specifies CASSPEGVREKLFF.